Below, 18 T cell receptor beta chains from the same sample are listed, as sequenced in a study of shared clonotypes between healthy human individuals (dated by TCRdb to between 2020 and 2021). The library was built by means of the immunoSEQ multiplex PCR assay. TCRdb retrieved this table from immuneACCESS and kept in-frame rearrangements only. Not all clones are present; in checked studies, unresolved V genes account for under half, and no reason is known for the remainder. For this sample there are around 1,100,000 clones; 70% to 80% appear just once. The top ten clones comprise 0.89% of the sample. The sample was memory CD4+ T cells from PBMCs. The cell subset or site label of this sample denotes: CD45RA-negative fraction. The receptors come from a man between 18 and 29 years old in good health. Some clones in this sample may be carry-over from other donors' samples.

This chain links TRBV27 with TRBJ1-4; a possible D gene is TRBD1 (5 bases). The CDR3 totals 18 residues. Between the trimmed V and J ends, which lost 8 bases and 0 bases, there was a span of 22 bases. Per the germline V gene, CDR1 is MNHEY and CDR2 is SMNVEV (reference sequence). In DNA, the CDR3 is TGTGCCAGCCCACTGGAACAGGAAAAACTATCAACTAATGAAAAACTGTTTTTT. Translating it yields CASPLEQEKLSTNEKLFF.

The genes are TRBV7-2 and TRBJ1-1, with TRBD1 as a possible D gene (6 bases). With 1 base removed from V and 5 bases from J, the gap between germline ends came to 8 bases. Per germline, CDR1 SGHTA and CDR2 FQGNSA. The CDR3 runs to 13 residues. The CDR3 spells CASSLDRVTEAFF. The CDR3 nucleotides read TGTGCCAGCAGCTTAGACAGGGTGACTGAAGCTTTCTTT.

V and J are TRBV7-2 and TRBJ1-5; D might be TRBD1 (5 bases). The CDR3 is 13 residues long. The germline gives CDR1 SGHTA, CDR2 FQGNSA. The V and J ends lost 5 bases and 6 bases respectively, with 11 bases between them. The CDR3 loop is CASSPRRGQPQHF. In DNA, the CDR3 is TGTGCCAGCAGCCCCAGGAGGGGTCAGCCCCAGCATTTT.

This chain uses TRBV28 with TRBJ2-3; the D is unclear. The CDR3 runs 15 residues. Germline assignment: CDR1 MDHEN and CDR2 SYDVKM. Trimming cost V 7 bases and J 4 bases, with 18 bases left between them. The CDR3 nucleotides read TGTGCCAGCAACTCACACACTCAAGGGCCAGATACGCAGTATTTT. It translates to CASNSHTQGPDTQYF.

This rearrangement joins TRBV28 to TRBJ1-5; TRBD1 might be the D (5 bases). Germline V gene data show CDR1 as MDHEN and CDR2 as SYDVKM. The length of the CDR3 is 13 residues. Trimming cost V 7 bases and J 6 bases, with 13 bases left between them. CDR3 DNA sequence: TGTGCCAGCACTAGACAGCCTGCTCAGCCCCAGCATTTT. Its protein is CASTRQPAQPQHF.

The CDR3 here is CASSSSPGTGGRTNEKLFF. DNA for the CDR3: TGTGCCAGCAGCTCCAGTCCCGGGACAGGGGGGAGAACTAATGAAAAACTGTTTTTT. The chain employs TRBV7-9 and TRBJ1-4; 11 positions match TRBD1. J was trimmed by 1 base and V by 4 bases; bases with no gene match: 11. The CDR3 extends over 19 amino acids. Germline CDR1 reads SEHNR; CDR2 reads FQNEAQ (reference sequence). Complete variable domain (other parts from reference TRBV7-9 and TRBJ1-4): DTGVSQNPRHKITKRGQNVTFRCDPISEHNRLYWYRQTLGQGPEFLTYFQNEAQLEKSRLLSDRFSAERPKGSFSTLEIQRTEQGDSAMYLCASSSSPGTGGRTNEKLFFGSGTQLSVL.

The CDR3 is CASSLERGASETQYF. The CDR3 nucleotides are TGTGCCAGCAGCTTAGAGAGGGGGGCGTCTGAGACCCAGTACTTC. J is TRBJ2-5 and V is TRBV7-9, with D possibly called TRBD1 or TRBD2 (6 bases each). V lost 1 base and J lost 5, with 14 bases in between. In germline, CDR1 is SEHNR, CDR2 FQNEAQ (reference sequence). The CDR3 length is 15 residues.

This chain uses TRBV10-1 with TRBJ2-3; unclear D gene. From germline, CDR1 is WNHNN and CDR2 SYGVQD (reference sequence). Deletions cut 7 bases from V and 2 bases from J, with 10 bases between. This CDR3 is built from 13 residues. The CDR3 protein is CASTAVLTDTQYF. The CDR3 nucleotides read TGCGCCAGCACGGCGGTCCTCACAGATACGCAGTATTTT.

To note about this clone: Since a far larger clone is one base different, this is likely a read error. Other DNA variants within this sample encode the same CDR3. CDR3 sequence: CASSSGFSGNTIYF. The CDR3 DNA is TGTGCCAGCAGTTCCGGATTCTCTGGAAACACCATATATTTT. This chain connects TRBV28 to TRBJ1-3; D not certain. Trimming removed 4 bases at V and 0 bases at J, with 7 bases between. Germline loops: CDR1 MDHEN, CDR2 SYDVKM. This CDR3 has 14 residues.

The rearrangement links TRBV4-3 to TRBJ2-3, with 7 bases that match TRBD2. With 1 base clipped from V and 4 bases from J, the junction kept 5 bases outside the gene matches. The CDR3 covers 15 residues. Per germline, CDR1 LGHNA and CDR2 YSLEER. Written as DNA, the CDR3 is TGCGCCAGCAGCCAAGGGGCGGGAGAGGCAGATACGCAGTATTTT. Translated, it gives CASSQGAGEADTQYF.

Worth noting for this clone: A read error may be the cause here, since a much bigger clone is one base away. The chain carries TRBV5-1 and TRBJ2-5, with TRBD1 matching 7 bases. V dropped 3 bases and J dropped 2; count of bases not matched to a gene: 4. This CDR3 comprises 14 residues. The V gene's germline CDR1 is SGHRS and CDR2 YFSETQ. This CDR3 is CASSSGQQQETQYF. Here the CDR3 DNA reads TGCGCCAGCAGCTCGGGACAGCAACAAGAGACCCAGTACTTC.

This clone has just one count. V gene TRBV10-3 combines with J gene TRBJ2-3; 7 bases align to TRBD2. This CDR3 is built from 15 residues. Germline CDR1 and CDR2: ENHRY and SYGVKD. V gave up 10 bases and J gave up 2 bases; unmatched junction bases: 12. DNA of the CDR3: TGTGCCACGGGCCCGGGGCTAGCGGTCACAGATACGCAGTATTTT. This encodes CATGPGLAVTDTQYF.

The gene calls are TRBV2 and TRBJ2-2; 7 bases are a match to TRBD2. This CDR3 region has 13 residues. The trim removed 4 bases at V and 7 bases at J, leaving 3 bases unmatched. Germline lookup yields CDR1 SNHLY and CDR2 FYNNEI. CDR3 in DNA: TGTGCCAGCAGTGTTACTAGCGTCGGGGAGCTGTTTTTT. Encoded protein: CASSVTSVGELFF. Full variable domain (missing parts from reference TRBV2 and TRBJ2-2): EPEVTQTPSHQVTQMGQEVILRCVPISNHLYFYWYRQILGQKVEFLVSFYNNEISEKSEIFDDQFSVERPDGSNFTLKIRSTKLEDSAMYFCASSVTSVGELFFGEGSRLTVL.

J is TRBJ1-1 and V is TRBV11-2; D is possibly TRBD1 (5 bases). The CDR3 contains 14 residues. CDR1 and CDR2 from the germline V gene are SGHAT and FQNNGV. Trimming shortened V by 3 bases and J by 1 base, and 9 bases separated the two germline ends. CDR3 nucleotide sequence: TGTGCCAGCAGCTTCCAGGGTGCGAACACTGAAGCTTTCTTT. Translation gives CASSFQGANTEAFF.

The chain links TRBV6-5 to TRBJ2-3; TRBD1 is a possible D gene (5 bases). The ends were cut back, 6 bases at V and 7 bases at J, with 8 bases in the middle. The CDR3 covers 11 residues. CDR1 and CDR2 (germline): MNHEY, SVGAGI. CDR3 nucleotide sequence: TGTGCCAGCAGGTCAGGGAATACGCAGTATTTT. Amino acids: CASRSGNTQYF.

This chain uses TRBV5-1 with TRBJ1-1; D ambiguous. The CDR3 is 13 amino acids. Germline CDR1 SGHRS, CDR2 YFSETQ. V lost 5 bases to trimming and J lost 6 bases, with 14 bases between them. Here the CDR3 DNA reads TGCGCCAGCAGTCCCCTGAGATCGGCTGAAGCTTTCTTT. It specifies CASSPLRSAEAFF. The entire variable domain, with the rest obtained from reference TRBV5-1 and TRBJ1-1, is as follows: KAGVTQTPRYLIKTRGQQVTLSCSPISGHRSVSWYQQTPGQGLQFLFEYFSETQRNKGNFPGRFSGRQFSNSRSEMNVSTLELGDSALYLCASSPLRSAEAFFGQGTRLTVV.

The chain joins TRBV2 to TRBJ2-1; no clear D gene. The germline gives CDR1 SNHLY, CDR2 FYNNEI. V dropped 4 bases and J dropped 0 bases, with 10 bases sitting between them. The CDR3 covers 15 residues. CDR3 sequence (DNA): TGTGCCAGCAGTGGTGGCCTGAGCTCCTACAATGAGCAGTTCTTC. Translated: CASSGGLSSYNEQFF.

V gene TRBV6-5 combines with J gene TRBJ2-7; 7 nucleotides match TRBD1. This CDR3 is 14 amino acids long. Trimming cost V 6 bases and J 4 bases; bases outside gene matches: 9. The germline V gene has CDR1 MNHEY and CDR2 SVGAGI. The CDR3 nucleotides are TGTGCCAGCAGCACCGGGGACAGCAATTACGAGCAGTACTTC. Translated, it gives CASSTGDSNYEQYF.